This T cell receptor (beta chain) stems from a study of CD8+ T cells in alopecia areata. Study observations and caveats: Compared with normal scalp, lesional scalp had higher clonality and more expanded CD8+ clones. Scalp repertoires also include resident alphabeta T cells from normal skin. Relative to mice, TCR sharing across patients was less clear, a difference possibly HLA-related.

RNA was isolated and reverse transcribed to cDNA, the sequencing template. Produced via immunoSEQ multiplex PCR; TCRdb's table is partial and in-frame only. This sample has roughly 150,000 clones; about three fifths occur once, and the top ten carry over 4%. Details on this clone: What it binds is unknown.

Trimming left V 3 bases short and J 8 bases short, with 16 bases between. This CDR3 has 14 amino acids. CDR1 SNHLY and CDR2 FYNNEI come from the germline V gene. A FACSAria was used to sort CD4+ and CD8+ T cells. These cells came from PBMCs. Input material: CD4+ T cells sorted from blood. The chain employs TRBV2 and TRBJ1-2, with a possible D match to TRBD1 (6 bases). The clonotype was recovered from a human donor in good health. CDR3: CASSEERGAKGYTF. The CDR3 nucleotides read TGTGCCAGCAGTGAGGAGAGGGGGGCAAAGGGCTACACCTTC. Looking up the rest from reference TRBV2 and TRBJ1-2 gives the full variable domain: EPEVTQTPSHQVTQMGQEVILRCVPISNHLYFYWYRQILGQKVEFLVSFYNNEISEKSEIFDDQFSVERPDGSNFTLKIRSTKLEDSAMYFCASSEERGAKGYTFGSGTRLTVV.